This TCR beta chain derives from a study of T cells of healthy individuals. J gave up 9 bases and V 5 bases, and 1 base lay outside the gene matches. Germline V gene data show CDR1 as DFQATT and CDR2 as SNEGSKA (reference sequence). The CDR3 length is 13 residues. A single record per CDR3 protein comes from TCRdb applying MiXCR to the 5' RACE reads. The repertoire holds 90,000 to 100,000 distinct CDR3 sequences, with approximately 18% as singletons. This clonotype was seen only once. The source of this sequence is a human donor in good health. The chain couples TRBV20-1 to TRBJ2-1; 16 bases line up with TRBD2. The CDR3 coding sequence is TGCAGTGCTGGGACTAGCGGGAGGGGTGAGCAGTTCTTC. It is translated as CSAGTSGRGEQFF.